The rows below give T cell receptor beta chains drawn from one sample of a study of CD8 T cells in ankylosing spondylitis. TCRdb recomputed calls from the 5' RACE reads with MiXCR, one row per CDR3 protein. Counted here are roughly 220,000 distinct CDR3 sequences, about 10% occurring once; the ten biggest clones make up 21%. Sequencing was performed on blood, either unsorted or a sorted T cell fraction (not recorded which). These receptors originate from a male donor with ankylosing spondylitis or in good health (not recorded which). CDR3s include the opening cysteine and the closing phenylalanine or tryptophan. Fields, in order: J gene, D gene, V gene, clone size, CDR3 DNA, CDR3 protein. A D gene is named only where the DNA matches it firmly. Clone size is shown for a subset of rows, as once, few, many or a class of expanded clone.

J gene: TRBJ2-5
D gene: TRBD2
V gene: TRBV20-1
clone size: NA
CDR3 DNA: TGCAGTGCTAGCGGGGGGGCAGAGACCCAGTACTTC
CDR3 protein: CSASGGAETQYF

J gene: TRBJ1-2
D gene: NA
V gene: TRBV5-5
clone size: many
CDR3 DNA: TGTGCCAGCAGCTTGGGGTTGGAGGCTAACTATGGCTACACCTTC
CDR3 protein: CASSLGLEANYGYTF

J gene: TRBJ2-5
D gene: NA
V gene: TRBV15
clone size: many
CDR3 DNA: TGTGCCACCATGGCCAATTCTGGGAACCAAGAGACCCAGTACTTC
CDR3 protein: CATMANSGNQETQYF

J gene: TRBJ1-2
D gene: TRBD1
V gene: TRBV7-2
clone size: many
CDR3 DNA: TGTGCCAGCAGCCGTCCCGGGACAGGTTATGGCTACACCTTC
CDR3 protein: CASSRPGTGYGYTF

J gene: TRBJ1-6
D gene: NA
V gene: TRBV19
clone size: many
CDR3 DNA: TGTGCCAGTAGTCCAGGACGGAATTCACCCCTCCACTTT
CDR3 protein: CASSPGRNSPLHF

J gene: TRBJ1-6
D gene: NA
V gene: TRBV20-1
clone size: many
CDR3 DNA: TGCAGTGTTAAAGGCGGGGACTCAATCTATTCACCCCTCCACTTT
CDR3 protein: CSVKGGDSIYSPLHF

J gene: TRBJ2-5
D gene: NA
V gene: TRBV29-1
clone size: NA
CDR3 DNA: TGCAGCGGGGGGCAGCCCCAGTACTTC
CDR3 protein: CSGGQPQYF

J gene: TRBJ1-3
D gene: NA
V gene: TRBV5-1
clone size: many
CDR3 DNA: TGCGCCAGCAGCCCGGAGGTGGCCCGCTCTGGAAACACCATATATTTT
CDR3 protein: CASSPEVARSGNTIYF

J gene: TRBJ2-5
D gene: NA
V gene: TRBV5-1
clone size: many
CDR3 DNA: TGCGCCAGCAGCTTGGTTAGCGGTGAAGAGACCCAGTACTTC
CDR3 protein: CASSLVSGEETQYF

J gene: TRBJ2-5
D gene: NA
V gene: TRBV7-9
clone size: few
CDR3 DNA: TGTGCCAGCAGCACTCAGGCAGAGACCCAGTACTTC
CDR3 protein: CASSTQAETQYF

J gene: TRBJ1-1
D gene: TRBD1
V gene: TRBV9
clone size: NA
CDR3 DNA: TGTGCCAGCAGCCTAGCGGCAGGGGGGAAGAGCACTGAAGCTTTCTTT
CDR3 protein: CASSLAAGGKSTEAFF

J gene: TRBJ2-1
D gene: TRBD2
V gene: TRBV7-2
clone size: many
CDR3 DNA: TGTGCCAGCAGCTTATTAGCGGGTTACTCCTACAATGAGCAGTTCTTC
CDR3 protein: CASSLLAGYSYNEQFF

J gene: TRBJ2-7
D gene: NA
V gene: TRBV7-3
clone size: once
CDR3 DNA: TGTGCCAGCAGCAAGCGGGGGACAGAGGGCGACGAGCAGTACTTC
CDR3 protein: CASSKRGTEGDEQYF

J gene: TRBJ2-3
D gene: TRBD2
V gene: TRBV7-9
clone size: many
CDR3 DNA: TGTGCCAGCAGCTTAGTGCGGGGGGGGGATACGCAGTATTTT
CDR3 protein: CASSLVRGGDTQYF